The clone carrying this T cell receptor (beta chain) was recorded at least ten times. As yet, its antigen is unknown. The data were taken from a study of beta chain features in type 1 diabetes. Study summary: Age, gender, cell numbers and subset yield matched between patients and controls. Broader study findings: All four CD4+ subsets from Type 1 diabetes patients carried moderately but significantly shorter TCRB CDR3s. Fewer junction insertions and more nucleotide deletions appeared in type 1 diabetes patients. Possible PCR preference for shorter templates applied equally to patients and controls.

Expressed TCRB transcripts were sequenced after all isolated RNA was converted to cDNA. Profiling relied on immunoSEQ multiplex PCR, and the TCRdb table lists in-frame clones only, not all of them. Here the sample spans around 180,000 clones, around 8% being singletons. Trimming removed 2 bases at V and 4 bases at J, with 8 bases between. Germline V gene data show CDR1 as KGHSH and CDR2 as LQKENI. The CDR3 is made up of 14 amino acids. What was sequenced was central memory CD4+ T cells from blood. This receptor was identified in a woman aged 40 to 49 with type 1 diabetes. The V call is TRBV18, the J call TRBJ1-4; D is undetermined. CDR3 DNA sequence: TGTGCCAGCTCACCAAGCCAGGTTAATGAAAAACTGTTTTTT. The encoded protein is CASSPSQVNEKLFF.